The sequence of this T cell receptor beta chain was determined in a study of Ad26.COV2.S vaccination and SARS-CoV-2 variants. Whole-study context: Once, or twice with 56 days between doses, Ad26.COV2.S was given intramuscularly. Findings and caveats of the study: Possible underestimation of total T cell responses by the TCR breadth and depth analyses was noted.

Specified treatment: some 19 received Ad26.COV2.S at low or high dose, single or two shots; several received placebo; per-sample allocation not given. Day 63 following the first vaccine or placebo injection was when the samples were taken. The individual, an adult aged 18-55 years, was a donor in Boston. It was Wuhan-strain SARS-CoV-2 spike that the Ad26 vaccine vector expressed. J gave up 4 bases and V 0 bases, and 5 bases lay outside the gene matches. Germline CDR1 SGHTA, CDR2 FQGNSA. CDR3 size: 16 residues. Generated by immunoSEQ multiplex PCR, the TCRdb table keeps only in-frame clones and is missing some. The sample lists roughly 350,000 clones; about 88% were seen once. Worth noting for this clone: Its antigen is as yet unknown.

This sequence was found in a person aged 18 to 65 who received the Ad26.COV2.S COVID-19 vaccine or a placebo. The chain is built from TRBV7-2 and TRBJ2-1, with 8 bases matching TRBD2. This sample comprised peripheral blood, obtained in a trial of Ad26.COV2.S vaccine versus placebo. This chain's CDR3 is CASSLARGARYNEQFF. CDR3 in DNA: TGTGCCAGCAGCTTAGCGCGGGGGGCTAGGTACAATGAGCAGTTCTTC.